The rows below give T cell receptor beta chains drawn from one sample of a study of identical twins. One entry per CDR3 protein results from TCRdb running MiXCR on the 5' RACE reads. The table records some 710,000 distinct CDR3 sequences, 5.5% to 7.5% of them present only once. Source material: naive T cells sorted from blood. These receptors all stem from a man aged 18 to 30 in good health. CDR3s include the opening cysteine and the closing phenylalanine or tryptophan. A D gene is named only where the DNA matches it firmly. The size entry is marked missing in some rows and otherwise reads once, few, many or a size class.

clone size: many
D gene: -
V gene: TRBV3-1
J gene: TRBJ2-2
CDR3 length: 15
CDR3 protein: CASSQDTALPGELFF
CDR3 DNA: TGTGCCAGCAGCCAAGACACGGCACTCCCCGGGGAGCTGTTTTTT

clone size: many
D gene: -
V gene: TRBV12-3/TRBV12-4
J gene: TRBJ1-1
CDR3 length: 11
CDR3 protein: CASSRLDRAFF
CDR3 DNA: TGTGCCAGCAGTCGCTTGGACAGAGCTTTCTTT

clone size: -
D gene: TRBD2
V gene: TRBV20-1
J gene: TRBJ2-1
CDR3 length: 13
CDR3 protein: CSASSIGLDEQFF
CDR3 DNA: TGCAGTGCTAGTAGCATAGGACTAGATGAGCAGTTCTTC

clone size: -
D gene: TRBD1
V gene: TRBV7-9
J gene: TRBJ2-7
CDR3 length: 16
CDR3 protein: CASSPGTGGLNYEQYF
CDR3 DNA: TGTGCCAGCAGCCCCGGGACAGGAGGTCTCAACTACGAGCAGTACTTC

clone size: -
D gene: -
V gene: TRBV18
J gene: TRBJ1-5
CDR3 length: 14
CDR3 protein: CASSRGGKDQPQHF
CDR3 DNA: TGTGCCAGCTCACGGGGGGGTAAGGATCAGCCCCAGCATTTT

clone size: many
D gene: -
V gene: TRBV5-1
J gene: TRBJ1-2
CDR3 length: 13
CDR3 protein: CASSLGQNYGYTF
CDR3 DNA: TGTGCCAGCAGTTTAGGACAGAACTATGGCTACACCTTC

clone size: many
D gene: -
V gene: TRBV12-3/TRBV12-4
J gene: TRBJ2-7
CDR3 length: 12
CDR3 protein: CASSEGVYEQYF
CDR3 DNA: TGTGCCAGCAGTGAAGGGGTGTACGAGCAGTACTTC

clone size: -
D gene: -
V gene: TRBV25-1
J gene: TRBJ1-4
CDR3 length: 15
CDR3 protein: CASSEQGLTNEKLFF
CDR3 DNA: TGTGCCAGCAGTGAACAGGGACTGACTAATGAAAAACTGTTTTTT

clone size: many
D gene: TRBD2
V gene: TRBV20-1
J gene: TRBJ2-1
CDR3 length: 17
CDR3 protein: CSASRATGLAGYNEQFF
CDR3 DNA: TGCAGTGCTAGCCGCGCGACCGGACTAGCTGGTTACAATGAGCAGTTCTTC

clone size: many
D gene: -
V gene: TRBV4-3
J gene: TRBJ2-1
CDR3 length: 16
CDR3 protein: CASSQEGGLGYNEQFF
CDR3 DNA: TGCGCCAGCAGCCAAGAAGGGGGACTCGGCTACAATGAGCAGTTCTTC

clone size: -
D gene: -
V gene: TRBV29-1
J gene: TRBJ2-2
CDR3 length: 13
CDR3 protein: CSVGESATGELFF
CDR3 DNA: TGCAGCGTTGGGGAGTCGGCCACCGGGGAGCTGTTTTTT

clone size: many
D gene: TRBD2
V gene: TRBV5-6
J gene: TRBJ2-2
CDR3 length: 17
CDR3 protein: CASTLGLAGVGTGELFF
CDR3 DNA: TGTGCCAGCACCCTCGGACTAGCGGGGGTTGGGACCGGGGAGCTGTTTTTT

clone size: few
D gene: -
V gene: TRBV6-2/TRBV6-3
J gene: TRBJ2-6
CDR3 length: 15
CDR3 protein: CASTPLRSGANVLTF
CDR3 DNA: TGTGCCAGCACCCCCCTCCGCTCTGGGGCCAACGTCCTGACTTTC

clone size: -
D gene: -
V gene: TRBV12-3/TRBV12-4
J gene: TRBJ2-3
CDR3 length: 14
CDR3 protein: CASRKQGTADTQYF
CDR3 DNA: TGTGCCAGCAGGAAACAGGGTACGGCGGATACGCAGTATTTT

clone size: few
D gene: -
V gene: TRBV7-9
J gene: TRBJ2-3
CDR3 length: 12
CDR3 protein: CASGAGTDTQYF
CDR3 DNA: TGTGCCAGCGGCGCAGGCACAGATACGCAGTATTTT

clone size: many
D gene: TRBD2
V gene: TRBV12-3/TRBV12-4
J gene: TRBJ2-7
CDR3 length: 15
CDR3 protein: CASSLGLAHSYEQYF
CDR3 DNA: TGTGCCAGCAGTTTAGGACTAGCGCATTCCTACGAGCAGTACTTC

clone size: few
D gene: TRBD1
V gene: TRBV6-1
J gene: TRBJ2-6
CDR3 length: 17
CDR3 protein: CASRLGQALSGANVLTF
CDR3 DNA: TGTGCCAGCAGGTTGGGACAGGCTTTATCTGGGGCCAACGTCCTGACTTTC

clone size: -
D gene: TRBD1
V gene: TRBV11-2
J gene: TRBJ1-1
CDR3 length: 19
CDR3 protein: CASRDLRDRGRLGNTEAFF
CDR3 DNA: TGTGCCAGCAGGGATTTACGGGACAGGGGGCGTCTGGGGAACACTGAAGCTTTCTTT

clone size: many
D gene: -
V gene: TRBV20-1
J gene: TRBJ2-1
CDR3 length: 13
CDR3 protein: CSASRASYNEQFF
CDR3 DNA: TGCAGTGCTAGCAGGGCCTCCTACAATGAGCAGTTCTTC

clone size: many
D gene: TRBD2
V gene: TRBV5-6
J gene: TRBJ2-5
CDR3 length: 18
CDR3 protein: CASSVGLAGPSFQETQYF
CDR3 DNA: TGTGCCAGCAGCGTGGGTCTAGCGGGACCCTCGTTCCAAGAGACCCAGTACTTC

clone size: -
D gene: -
V gene: TRBV18
J gene: TRBJ2-7
CDR3 length: 15
CDR3 protein: CASSPPSSGEDEQYF
CDR3 DNA: TGTGCCAGCTCACCACCGAGTTCAGGGGAGGACGAGCAGTACTTC

clone size: few
D gene: -
V gene: TRBV6-2/TRBV6-3
J gene: TRBJ1-1
CDR3 length: 13
CDR3 protein: CASIPSGFTEAFF
CDR3 DNA: TGTGCCAGCATCCCTTCCGGGTTCACTGAAGCTTTCTTT

clone size: -
D gene: -
V gene: TRBV6-2/TRBV6-3
J gene: TRBJ1-1
CDR3 length: 12
CDR3 protein: CASSWTTGEAFF
CDR3 DNA: TGTGCCAGCAGTTGGACGACAGGAGAAGCTTTCTTT

clone size: -
D gene: -
V gene: TRBV3-1
J gene: TRBJ2-1
CDR3 length: 15
CDR3 protein: CVSSQAGAAENEQFF
CDR3 DNA: TGTGTCAGCAGCCAGGCGGGTGCAGCTGAAAATGAGCAGTTCTTC

clone size: many
D gene: TRBD1
V gene: TRBV9
J gene: TRBJ2-7
CDR3 length: 13
CDR3 protein: CASSLRDRDEQYF
CDR3 DNA: TGTGCCAGCAGCCTCCGGGACAGGGACGAGCAGTACTTC

clone size: -
D gene: -
V gene: TRBV10-2
J gene: TRBJ2-1
CDR3 length: 12
CDR3 protein: CASSEGLRGQFF
CDR3 DNA: TGCGCCAGCAGTGAGGGACTTAGGGGGCAGTTCTTC

clone size: many
D gene: -
V gene: TRBV5-1
J gene: TRBJ2-5
CDR3 length: 13
CDR3 protein: CASSWTAQETQYF
CDR3 DNA: TGCGCCAGCAGCTGGACCGCTCAAGAGACCCAGTACTTC

clone size: -
D gene: TRBD2
V gene: TRBV27
J gene: TRBJ2-3
CDR3 length: 18
CDR3 protein: CASSLAGASGSSTDTQYF
CDR3 DNA: TGTGCCAGCAGTTTAGCCGGGGCTAGCGGTTCTAGCACAGATACGCAGTATTTT

clone size: many
D gene: TRBD2
V gene: TRBV15
J gene: TRBJ2-7
CDR3 length: 15
CDR3 protein: CATSRDILAGGEQYF
CDR3 DNA: TGTGCCACCAGCAGAGACATCCTAGCGGGAGGCGAGCAGTACTTC

clone size: many
D gene: -
V gene: TRBV10-3
J gene: TRBJ1-1
CDR3 length: 13
CDR3 protein: CAISESMNTEAFF
CDR3 DNA: TGTGCCATCAGTGAATCCATGAACACTGAAGCTTTCTTT

clone size: few
D gene: -
V gene: TRBV12-3/TRBV12-4
J gene: TRBJ2-3
CDR3 length: 14
CDR3 protein: CASQRVGGTDTQYF
CDR3 DNA: TGTGCCAGCCAGCGGGTTGGAGGCACAGATACGCAGTATTTT

clone size: many
D gene: -
V gene: TRBV20-1
J gene: TRBJ1-5
CDR3 length: 13
CDR3 protein: CSATDYSNQPQHF
CDR3 DNA: TGCAGTGCTACTGACTATAGCAATCAGCCCCAGCATTTT

clone size: -
D gene: -
V gene: TRBV6-2/TRBV6-3
J gene: TRBJ2-7
CDR3 length: 14
CDR3 protein: CASSFLGLGGEQYF
CDR3 DNA: TGTGCCAGCTCTTTTCTAGGGTTAGGTGGTGAGCAGTACTTC

clone size: many
D gene: TRBD2
V gene: TRBV12-3/TRBV12-4
J gene: TRBJ2-2
CDR3 length: 19
CDR3 protein: CASSSLGLAGGPSTGELFF
CDR3 DNA: TGTGCCAGCAGCTCACTCGGACTAGCGGGAGGGCCTAGCACCGGGGAGCTGTTTTTT

clone size: many
D gene: TRBD1
V gene: TRBV6-5
J gene: TRBJ1-2
CDR3 length: 17
CDR3 protein: CASSYGTGGAPVYGYTF
CDR3 DNA: TGTGCCAGCAGTTACGGGACAGGGGGTGCCCCCGTCTATGGCTACACCTTC

clone size: -
D gene: -
V gene: TRBV24-1
J gene: TRBJ2-3
CDR3 length: 16
CDR3 protein: CATSDFGTSSTDTQYF
CDR3 DNA: TGTGCCACCAGTGATTTTGGGACTTCTAGCACAGATACGCAGTATTTT

clone size: few
D gene: -
V gene: TRBV5-1
J gene: TRBJ2-2
CDR3 length: 16
CDR3 protein: CASSISGTPNTGELFF
CDR3 DNA: TGCGCCAGCAGCATATCCGGGACTCCAAACACCGGGGAGCTGTTTTTT

clone size: many
D gene: -
V gene: TRBV24-1
J gene: TRBJ1-5
CDR3 length: 13
CDR3 protein: CATSPTINGPQHF
CDR3 DNA: TGTGCCACCAGTCCGACTATCAATGGGCCCCAGCATTTT

clone size: few
D gene: TRBD1
V gene: TRBV4-1
J gene: TRBJ1-2
CDR3 length: 16
CDR3 protein: CASSQDNDRGIYGYTF
CDR3 DNA: TGCGCCAGCAGCCAGGACAATGACAGGGGAATCTATGGCTACACCTTC

clone size: many
D gene: TRBD1
V gene: TRBV29-1
J gene: TRBJ2-5
CDR3 length: 15
CDR3 protein: CSVEGYGTAQETQYF
CDR3 DNA: TGCAGCGTTGAAGGGTACGGGACAGCCCAAGAGACCCAGTACTTC

clone size: -
D gene: -
V gene: TRBV5-1
J gene: TRBJ1-1
CDR3 length: 15
CDR3 protein: CASSWGEGLGTEAFF
CDR3 DNA: TGCGCCAGCAGCTGGGGTGAAGGCTTGGGCACTGAAGCTTTCTTT

clone size: many
D gene: -
V gene: TRBV12-3/TRBV12-4
J gene: TRBJ2-1
CDR3 length: 13
CDR3 protein: CASSPHLGDEQFF
CDR3 DNA: TGTGCCAGCAGTCCCCACTTAGGAGATGAGCAGTTCTTC

clone size: -
D gene: -
V gene: TRBV7-9
J gene: TRBJ2-6
CDR3 length: 15
CDR3 protein: CASSSPHLGANVLTF
CDR3 DNA: TGTGCCAGCAGCTCCCCTCATTTAGGGGCCAACGTCCTGACTTTC

clone size: few
D gene: TRBD2
V gene: TRBV6-1
J gene: TRBJ2-7
CDR3 length: 14
CDR3 protein: CASKLTSTAYEQYF
CDR3 DNA: TGTGCCAGCAAACTGACTAGCACCGCCTACGAGCAGTACTTC

clone size: -
D gene: -
V gene: TRBV12-5
J gene: TRBJ1-4
CDR3 length: 14
CDR3 protein: CASGAGTDNEKLFF
CDR3 DNA: TGTGCTAGTGGAGCCGGGACTGATAATGAAAAACTGTTTTTT